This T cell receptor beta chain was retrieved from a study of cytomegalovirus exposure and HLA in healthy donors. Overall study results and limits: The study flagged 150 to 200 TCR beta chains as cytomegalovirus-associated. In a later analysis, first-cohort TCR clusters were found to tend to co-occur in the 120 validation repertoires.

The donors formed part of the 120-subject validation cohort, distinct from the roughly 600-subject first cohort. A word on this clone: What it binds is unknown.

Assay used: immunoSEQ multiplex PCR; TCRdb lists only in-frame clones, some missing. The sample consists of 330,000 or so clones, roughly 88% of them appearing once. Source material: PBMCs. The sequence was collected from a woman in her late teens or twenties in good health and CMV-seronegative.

The CDR3 spells CASSLATETTNEKLFF. The CDR3 coding sequence is TGTGCCAGCAGTTTAGCGACGGAGACAACTAATGAAAAACTGTTTTTT. The gene calls are TRBV27 and TRBJ1-4; no firm D call. Germline lookup yields CDR1 MNHEY and CDR2 SMNVEV (reference sequence). This CDR3 region has 16 residues. Trimming removed 2 bases from V and 0 bases from J, with 10 bases in between.